The present T cell receptor beta chain was sequenced within a study of CD8 T cells in ankylosing spondylitis. Regarding the study as a whole: Clones linked with disease were CD8+ and fairly uncommon in the peripheral blood. Clones linked to disease were reported to show significant enrichment in matched ankylosing spondylitis synovial fluid. Previously reported in reactive arthritis synovial fluid and blood were some of the motif variants. A TCR beta motif of under ten highly homologous variants appeared characteristic of ankylosing spondylitis blood.

Quantitative 5'-RACE with molecular barcodes was used to make the TCR beta libraries. MiXCR, applied by TCRdb to the 5' RACE reads, yields one record per CDR3 protein. This table holds some 220,000 distinct CDR3 sequences, around 6.6% found once. The trim removed 5 bases at V and 5 bases at J, leaving 3 bases unmatched. Germline CDR1 reads SGHTA; CDR2 reads FQGTGA. This CDR3 comprises 15 residues. This clonotype turned up a few times. Its antigen is not identified. The clonotype comes from a male donor with ankylosing spondylitis. This chain connects TRBV7-3 to TRBJ2-2; TRBD2 matches at 12 bases. The source material was blood, either unsorted or a sorted T cell fraction (not recorded which). CDR3 sequence reads: CASSRLAGATGELFF. The DNA for the CDR3 is TGTGCCAGCAGCCGACTAGCGGGGGCTACCGGGGAGCTGTTTTTT.